The 25 T cell receptor beta chains presented below share a single source sample, sequenced in a study of beta chain features in type 1 diabetes. Reverse transcribing all isolated RNA meant expressed TCRB transcripts were sequenced. Produced via immunoSEQ multiplex PCR; TCRdb's table is partial and in-frame only. Counted here are hundreds of thousands of clones, roughly 15% occurring once; the ten biggest clones make up around 0.03%. The sequencing sample was made of naive CD4+ T cells from blood. The receptors were gathered from a woman in her 40s in good health.

The chain uses TRBV5-6 and TRBJ2-7, with D tentatively TRBD1 (5 bases). Germline CDR1 is SGHDT and CDR2 is YYEEEE. The length of the CDR3 is 15 residues. Trimming cost V 4 bases and J 3 bases, with 17 bases left between them. The CDR3 here is CASSLRIRVHYEQYF. The CDR3 DNA follows: TGTGCCAGCAGCCTCCGGATCAGGGTCCACTACGAGCAGTACTTC.

The CDR3 loop reads CASGKTGIAKNIQYF. The CDR3 region has the DNA TGTGCCAGCGGGAAAACAGGGATCGCCAAAAACATTCAGTACTTC. The rearrangement links TRBV7-2 to TRBJ2-4, with D tentatively TRBD1 (6 bases). In germline, CDR1 is SGHTA, CDR2 FQGNSA. This CDR3 is built from 15 residues. Trimming shortened V by 8 bases and J by 1 base, and 15 bases separated the two germline ends.

The rearrangement joins TRBV9 to TRBJ1-1; tentative D call: TRBD1 (5 bases). Germline CDR1 reads SGDLS; CDR2 reads YYNGEE. Trimming took 4 bases from V and 11 from J, leaving 18 bases between them. The CDR3 consists of 13 residues. The CDR3 spells CASSSRPRGVAFF. CDR3 sequence (DNA): TGTGCCAGCAGCTCCAGACCTCGGGGGGTGGCTTTCTTT.

This clone occurred a few times. This chain links TRBV7-6 with TRBJ2-1; D is unresolved. Germline V gene lookup returns CDR1 SGHVS and CDR2 FNYEAQ. CDR3 length equals 13 residues. Trimming pared 2 bases from V and 9 bases from J, leaving 11 bases between. The CDR3 reads CASSLTSTREQFF. The CDR3 DNA follows: TGTGCCAGCAGCTTAACGAGCACCCGTGAGCAGTTCTTC.

The CDR3 protein is CASSLGVRGHDTEAFF. The CDR3 nucleotides read TGCGCCAGCAGCTTGGGGGTGAGAGGGCACGACACTGAAGCTTTCTTT. The V and J genes are TRBV5-1 and TRBJ1-1; unclear D gene. CDR3 length: 16 residues. The germline gives CDR1 SGHRS, CDR2 YFSETQ. V was pared by 0 bases and J by 3 bases, with 15 bases between.

This rearrangement joins TRBV14 to TRBJ1-5, with 8 bases lining up with TRBD1. Trimming removed 1 base from V and 6 bases from J; junction bases left unmatched: 5. This CDR3 has 15 residues. From germline, CDR1 is SGHDN and CDR2 FVKESK. The CDR3 DNA follows: TGTGCCAGCAGCCAAGCCGGGACAGGAGGTCAGCCCCAGCATTTT. Encoded protein: CASSQAGTGGQPQHF.

The chain recombines TRBV10-3 with TRBJ2-7, with TRBD1 matching 8 bases. CDR1 is ENHRY, CDR2 SYGVKD, per germline. The J segment lost 2 bases and the V segment lost 2 bases, leaving 2 bases of the junction unmatched. The CDR3 extends over 14 amino acids. As DNA, the CDR3 is TGTGCCATCAGTGAGGGGGGACAGGCCTACGAGCAGTACTTC. Translated, it gives CAISEGGQAYEQYF.

The gene calls are TRBV12-5 and TRBJ1-5, with TRBD1 matching over 11 bases. CDR1 is LGHNT, CDR2 FRNRAP, per germline. J gave up 3 bases and V 4 bases, and 8 bases lay outside the gene matches. The CDR3 contains 17 residues. CDR3 residues: CASGSRGDRGSNQPQHF. The DNA for the CDR3 is TGTGCTAGTGGTTCTCGGGGGGACAGGGGGTCCAATCAGCCCCAGCATTTT.

A few counts support this clone. The CDR3 region has the DNA TGCGCCAGCAGGAACTCTAACGGGGGACAAGAGACCCAGTACTTC. This encodes CASRNSNGGQETQYF. The V and J genes are TRBV5-1 and TRBJ2-5, with D possibly being TRBD2 (6 bases). Trimming took off 5 bases at V and 2 bases at J, with 16 bases between the two ends. From germline, CDR1 is SGHRS and CDR2 YFSETQ. The CDR3 is made up of 15 amino acids. The full variable domain, completed using reference TRBV5-1 and TRBJ2-5, is KAGVTQTPRYLIKTRGQQVTLSCSPISGHRSVSWYQQTPGQGLQFLFEYFSETQRNKGNFPGRFSGRQFSNSRSEMNVSTLELGDSALYLCASRNSNGGQETQYFGPGTRLLVL.

The J gene is TRBJ1-6, the V gene TRBV18, with a tentative D call TRBD1 (6 bases). Germline V lookup: CDR1 KGHSH, CDR2 LQKENI. V was trimmed by 4 bases and J by 0 bases, leaving 13 bases between them. The CDR3 runs 17 residues. The CDR3 reads CASSLSRGSSYNSPLHF. CDR3 coding DNA: TGTGCCAGCTCACTCTCGAGGGGGAGCTCCTATAATTCACCCCTCCACTTT.

This clone was seen a handful of times. V gene TRBV19 combines with J gene TRBJ2-3; possible D gene TRBD1, 5 bases. Per germline, CDR1 LNHDA and CDR2 SQIVND (reference sequence). This CDR3 has 15 residues. V was trimmed by 0 bases and J by 1 base, leaving 8 bases between them. This CDR3 is CASSIDRVGTDTQYF. CDR3 nucleotides: TGTGCCAGTAGTATAGACAGGGTCGGCACAGATACGCAGTATTTT.

J is TRBJ2-7 and V is TRBV9, with 7 bases identical to TRBD2. CDR1 is SGDLS, CDR2 YYNGEE, per germline. The CDR3 extends over 16 amino acids. The V and J ends lost 0 bases and 1 base, in that order; junction bases with no gene match: 7. The CDR3 DNA reads as TGTGCCAGCAGCGTAGAAGGGAGGGCAGGGTCCTACGAGCAGTACTTC. This encodes CASSVEGRAGSYEQYF.

This clone was seen only a few times. V and J are TRBV25-1 and TRBJ1-4, with D possibly TRBD1 on 5 matching bases. The CDR3 totals 15 residues. Trimming shortened V by 3 bases and J by 7 bases, and 15 bases separated the two germline ends. Germline-derived CDR1 and CDR2 are MGHDK and SYGVNS. The CDR3 here is CASSEYGGRGEKLFF. For the CDR3, the DNA is TGTGCCAGCAGTGAGTATGGAGGGAGGGGTGAAAAACTGTTTTTT.

This clone was detected many times. The rearrangement links TRBV19 to TRBJ2-1; D unresolved. The V gene's germline CDR1 is LNHDA and CDR2 SQIVND (reference sequence). There are 14 residues in the CDR3. Deletions cut 5 bases from V and 1 base from J, with 9 bases between. In nucleotides, the CDR3 is TGTGCCAGTAGTGAAACTGTTTCCTACAATGAGCAGTTCTTC. Its protein is CASSETVSYNEQFF. The whole variable domain, filled in from reference TRBV19 and TRBJ2-1, reads DGGITQSPKYLFRKEGQNVTLSCEQNLNHDAMYWYRQDPGQGLRLIYYSQIVNDFQKGDIAEGYSVSREKKESFPLTVTSAQKNPTAFYLCASSETVSYNEQFFGPGTRLTVL.

The chain couples TRBV6-5 to TRBJ2-7, with TRBD1 identical over 9 bases. There are 15 residues in the CDR3. Germline CDR1 reads MNHEY; CDR2 reads SVGAGI. J lost 3 bases, V lost 5 bases, and 8 bases had no gene match. The CDR3 region is CASSRPGQGLYEQYF. The CDR3 region has the DNA TGTGCCAGCAGTCGTCCGGGACAGGGCCTCTACGAGCAGTACTTC.

This clone was counted between two and nine times. The chain is built from TRBV2 and TRBJ2-6; no definite D call. The CDR3 covers 17 residues. The germline V gene has CDR1 SNHLY and CDR2 FYNNEI. Trimming left V 3 bases short and J 0 bases short, with 12 bases between. Here the CDR3 reads CASSEVQASSGANVLTF. CDR3 DNA: TGTGCCAGCAGTGAGGTTCAGGCCTCCTCTGGGGCCAACGTCCTGACTTTC.

The CDR3 protein is CASSPGTAYIQYF. In nucleotides, the CDR3 is TGTGCCAGCAGCCCCGGGACAGCCTACATTCAGTACTTC. The chain uses TRBV6-5 and TRBJ2-4; TRBD1 matches at 7 bases. With V trimmed by 6 bases and J by 8 bases, 7 bases remained unmatched. CDR3 length equals 13 residues. Looked up from germline, CDR1 is MNHEY and CDR2 is SVGAGI.

This clone came up a few times. This chain links TRBV7-9 with TRBJ1-2; the match to TRBD1 covers 7 bases. With 1 base clipped from V and 0 bases from J, the junction kept 8 bases outside the gene matches. Per the germline V gene, CDR1 is SEHNR and CDR2 is FQNEAQ (reference sequence). The CDR3 contains 17 residues. The CDR3 DNA reads TGTGCCAGCAGCTTAGGGGCCCACGGGACAGCTAACTATGGCTACACCTTC. This translates into CASSLGAHGTANYGYTF. The variable domain in full, with the rest retrieved from reference TRBV7-9 and TRBJ1-2, is DTGVSQNPRHKITKRGQNVTFRCDPISEHNRLYWYRQTLGQGPEFLTYFQNEAQLEKSRLLSDRFSAERPKGSFSTLEIQRTEQGDSAMYLCASSLGAHGTANYGYTFGSGTRLTVV.

The chain recombines TRBV7-9 with TRBJ1-5; 10 bases map to TRBD1. The CDR3 contains 17 residues. CDR1 and CDR2 (germline): SEHNR, FQNEAQ (reference sequence). The V and J ends lost 5 bases and 1 base, in that order; junction bases with no gene match: 8. The CDR3 region is CASSPGRDRGSNQPQHF. The CDR3 DNA reads as TGTGCCAGCAGCCCGGGCCGGGACAGGGGAAGCAATCAGCCCCAGCATTTT.

This clone was seen a few times. The chain uses TRBV18 and TRBJ1-2, with TRBD1 identical over 7 bases. This CDR3 has 14 residues. Germline assignment: CDR1 KGHSH and CDR2 LQKENI. V lost 3 bases to trimming and J lost 4 bases; unmatched junction nucleotides: 5. The CDR3 bases are TGTGCCAGCTCACCTGAACAGGGGACCTATGGCTACACCTTC. Translated, it gives CASSPEQGTYGYTF.

This clone was observed a handful of times. The chain links TRBV4-3 to TRBJ1-5; tentatively, D is TRBD1 (5 bases). CDR3 size: 13 residues. Germline V gene sequence: CDR1 LGHNA, CDR2 YSLEER. V lost 1 base to trimming and J lost 7 bases, with 8 bases between them. The CDR3 DNA sequence: TGCGCCAGCAGCCAAGCGGAGGGGCAGCCCCAGCATTTT. Protein product: CASSQAEGQPQHF.

J is TRBJ2-2 and V is TRBV4-3; 11 bases match TRBD2. The V and J ends lost 0 bases and 0 bases, in that order; junction bases with no gene match: 6. Looked up from germline, CDR1 is LGHNA and CDR2 is YSLEER. The length of the CDR3 is 19 residues. The CDR3 DNA sequence: TGCGCCAGCAGCCAAGATCTAATTAGCGGGGGGGCGAACACCGGGGAGCTGTTTTTT. The encoded protein is CASSQDLISGGANTGELFF.

The chain couples TRBV5-1 to TRBJ1-2; D ambiguous. V lost 0 bases, J lost 4 bases, and 16 bases lay in between. From germline, CDR1 is SGHRS and CDR2 YFSETQ. This CDR3 contains 16 residues. The CDR3 DNA reads TGCGCCAGCAGCTTGGCCCCCCTAAACTCGGGCTATGGCTACACCTTC. Its translation: CASSLAPLNSGYGYTF.

This clone was seen at least ten times. V is TRBV29-1 and J is TRBJ2-7, with D uncertain. Germline V gene sequence: CDR1 SQVTM, CDR2 ANQGSEA. CDR3 length equals 12 residues. The V end was cut by 6 bases, the J end by 6 bases, with 15 bases between. The CDR3 coding sequence is TGCAGCGTAGTGAGTAATCTGTCCGAGCAGTACTTC. This translates into CSVVSNLSEQYF.

This chain connects TRBV5-1 to TRBJ2-5; no firm D call. The ends were cut back, 2 bases at V and 1 base at J, with 9 bases in the middle. Germline assignment: CDR1 SGHRS and CDR2 YFSETQ. This CDR3 contains 14 residues. The DNA for the CDR3 is TGCGCCAGCAGCTTTGGCACTACCCAAGAGACCCAGTACTTC. Its protein is CASSFGTTQETQYF.